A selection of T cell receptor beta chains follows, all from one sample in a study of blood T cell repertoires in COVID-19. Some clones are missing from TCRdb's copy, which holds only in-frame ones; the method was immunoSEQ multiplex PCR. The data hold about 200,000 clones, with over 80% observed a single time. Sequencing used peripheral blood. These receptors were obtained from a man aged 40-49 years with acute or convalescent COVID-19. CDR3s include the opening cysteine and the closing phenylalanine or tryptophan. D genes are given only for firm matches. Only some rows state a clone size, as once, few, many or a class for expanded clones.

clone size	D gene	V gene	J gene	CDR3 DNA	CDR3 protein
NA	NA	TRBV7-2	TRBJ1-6	TGTGCCAGCAACATTCAAGGGGGGGGTTCTTCACCCCTCCACTTT	CASNIQGGGSSPLHF
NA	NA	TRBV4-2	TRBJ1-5	TGTGCCAGCAGCCAAGATTTGGCTCAGCCCCAGCATTTT	CASSQDLAQPQHF
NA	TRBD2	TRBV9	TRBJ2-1	TGTGCCAGCAGCGACGACATGGGACTAGCGGAGGAGGAGCAGTTCTTC	CASSDDMGLAEEEQFF
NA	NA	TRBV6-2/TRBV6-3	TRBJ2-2	TGTGCCAGCAGCCCCGGGAGTAACACCGGGGAGCTGTTTTTT	CASSPGSNTGELFF
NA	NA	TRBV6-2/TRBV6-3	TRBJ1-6	TGTGCCAGCAGTTTCTTCAATTCACCCCTCCACTTT	CASSFFNSPLHF
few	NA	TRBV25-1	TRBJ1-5	TGTGCCAGCAGTCAAGGGAGGGATCAGCCCCAGCATTTT	CASSQGRDQPQHF
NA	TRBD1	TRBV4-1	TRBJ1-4	TGCGCCAGCAGCCCCCCGGACAGGGGGGATGAAAAACTGTTTTTT	CASSPPDRGDEKLFF
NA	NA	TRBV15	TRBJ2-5	TGTGCCACCAGCGGGAAGGGGATGGTCCAAGAGACCCAGTACTTC	CATSGKGMVQETQYF
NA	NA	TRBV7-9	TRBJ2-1	TGTGCCAGCAGCTTCTCCTATGAGCAGTTCTTC	CASSFSYEQFF
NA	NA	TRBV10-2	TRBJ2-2	TGCGCCAGCAGCCCGGACTGGAACACCGGGGAGCTGTTTTTT	CASSPDWNTGELFF
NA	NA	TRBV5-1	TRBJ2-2	TGCGCCAGCATGCTAGCGCTCAACACCGGGGAGCTGTTTTTT	CASMLALNTGELFF
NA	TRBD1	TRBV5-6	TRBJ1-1	TGTGCCAGCAGCGGGACAGGGTTTTGGGGCACTGAAGCTTTCTTT	CASSGTGFWGTEAFF
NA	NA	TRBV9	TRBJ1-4	TGTGCCAGCAGCGTAGTCCCGGACACTTCAACTAATGAAAAACTGTTTTTT	CASSVVPDTSTNEKLFF
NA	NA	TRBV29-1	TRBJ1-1	TGCAGCGCTAGGGGAGGGGGGAACACTGAAGCTTTCTTT	CSARGGGNTEAFF
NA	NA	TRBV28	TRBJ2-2	TGTGCCAGCAGTCCCCCTTGGGGCTCCGGGGAGCTGTTTTTT	CASSPPWGSGELFF
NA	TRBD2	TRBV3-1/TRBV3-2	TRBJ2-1	TGTGCCAGCAGCCAAGATCTTACCAGCGGGAGAGATGAGCAGTTCTTC	CASSQDLTSGRDEQFF
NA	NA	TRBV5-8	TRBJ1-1	TGTGCCAGCAGCCTATATCGGGAGACTGAAGCTTTCTTT	CASSLYRETEAFF
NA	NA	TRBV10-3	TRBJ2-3	TGTGCCATCAGTGAGTCGCGAGATACGCAGTATTTT	CAISESRDTQYF
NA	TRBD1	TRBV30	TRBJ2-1	TGTGCCTGGAGTCCGGGTTTCGTGGGGACAGGGGTCTATGAGCAGTTCTTC	CAWSPGFVGTGVYEQFF
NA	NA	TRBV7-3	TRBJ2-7	TGTGCCAGCAGCTTAGAGGGCGGCTACGAGCAGTACTTC	CASSLEGGYEQYF
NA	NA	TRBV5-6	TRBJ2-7	TGTGCCAGCAGCACGGGCCCCCGGGGCGAGCAGTACTTC	CASSTGPRGEQYF
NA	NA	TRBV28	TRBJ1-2	TGTGCCAGCATTTCTACGGTCTTTGGCTACACCTTC	CASISTVFGYTF
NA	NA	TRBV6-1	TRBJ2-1	TGTGCCAGCAGTGAAGGAGCGGGCTACAATGAGCAGTTCTTC	CASSEGAGYNEQFF
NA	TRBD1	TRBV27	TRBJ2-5	TGTGCCAGCAGGGGGACAGGCCAAGAGACCCAGTACTTC	CASRGTGQETQYF
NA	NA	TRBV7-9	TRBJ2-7	TGTGCCAGCAGCCACCCCGACAGCCACGAGCAGTACTTC	CASSHPDSHEQYF